This entry features one T cell receptor beta chain sequence. The antigen is unknown. This CDR3 spans 12 amino acids. The germline gives CDR1 MNHNY, CDR2 SVGAGI (reference sequence). The V end was cut by 2 bases, the J end by 10 bases, with 6 bases between. All the people who gave samples were healthy bone marrow donors. The sample belongs to a study of cytomegalovirus exposure and HLA in healthy donors. Study-wide findings and caveats: DRB1 had the most TCR associations and HLA-C the fewest, a later analysis found, with rates varying by HLA locus. Evidence from a later analysis indicated that most CMV-associated TCR beta chains looked HLA-restricted. Listed as cytomegalovirus-associated were roughly 180 TCR beta chains.

The primer mix had 60 Vbeta and 13 Jbeta primers. Repertoires were generated with immunoSEQ multiplex PCR, while TCRdb's copy carries only in-frame clones and drops some. Altogether about 140,000 clones are present, around 80% being singletons, with the ten largest covering under 5%. This clonotype was obtained from a man aged 35 to 55 in good health and CMV-seronegative. The specimen was PBMCs. The chain has TRBV6-6 and TRBJ1-6; no clear D. CDR3 region: CASSYLRSPLHF. The CDR3 DNA is TGTGCCAGCAGTTACCTGAGGTCACCCCTCCACTTT.